The rows below give T cell receptor beta chains drawn from one sample of a study of T-cell memory formation after mild COVID-19. From the 5' RACE reads, TCRdb called clonotypes with MiXCR, one entry per CDR3 protein. This table holds about 560,000 distinct CDR3 sequences, 17% found once. Sequencing was performed on PBMCs or a T cell subset sorted from them (not recorded which). These receptors came from an adult woman who had mild COVID-19 (a few samples of this study predate the infection). Cell type and time point are not known. Both conserved end residues are part of each CDR3. D genes are given only for firm matches. The size entry is marked missing in some rows and otherwise reads once, few, many or a size class.

TRBV6-6	-	few	TRBJ2-7	TGTGCCAGCAGCCACGGACAGTACTACGAGCAGTACTTC	CASSHGQYYEQYF
TRBV6-5	-	few	TRBJ1-1	TGTGCCAGCAGTTACAGAGGAGGGGTTAGGCACACTGAAGCTTTCTTT	CASSYRGGVRHTEAFF
TRBV24-1	TRBD2	-	TRBJ2-3	TGTGCCACCAGTGTTCAAGCGGGGGTCTCTACAGATACGCAGTATTTT	CATSVQAGVSTDTQYF
TRBV7-9	TRBD2	-	TRBJ2-5	TGTGCCAGCAGCTTAGAGGTTGACAGCGGGGGAGAGACCCAGTACTTC	CASSLEVDSGGETQYF
TRBV7-8	TRBD2	few	TRBJ2-1	TGTGCCAGCAGCCCCCGGGCTAGCGGGAGGAATGAGCAGTTCTTC	CASSPRASGRNEQFF
TRBV20-1	TRBD1	-	TRBJ2-5	TGCAGTGCTAGGTTGACAGGGGGCGAGACCCAGTACTTC	CSARLTGGETQYF
TRBV9	TRBD2	few	TRBJ2-3	TGTGCCAGCGTGGGGACTAGCGGGCTCACGCAGTATTTT	CASVGTSGLTQYF
TRBV9	TRBD2	-	TRBJ2-3	TGTGCCAGCACGTGGGGTAGCGGGGGCTCAGATACGCAGTATTTT	CASTWGSGGSDTQYF
TRBV7-6	-	-	TRBJ2-3	TGTGCCAGCAGCTCTGTCCCCCCCCTCAGTGCAGATACGCAGTATTTT	CASSSVPPLSADTQYF
TRBV6-2/TRBV6-3	TRBD1	few	TRBJ1-2	TGTGCCAGCAGATTCGGGACAGGGAACTATGGCTACACCTTC	CASRFGTGNYGYTF
TRBV12-3/TRBV12-4	-	few	TRBJ2-7	TGTGCCAGCAGTTTTTCCGAGTACGAGCAGTACTTC	CASSFSEYEQYF
TRBV20-1	TRBD1	few	TRBJ1-1	TGCAGTGCTAGTGGAGGGGGCTTGGGAATGAACACTGAAGCTTTCTTT	CSASGGGLGMNTEAFF
TRBV4-3	TRBD1	-	TRBJ1-2	TGCGCCAGCAGCCAAGTTAACAGGGGCGGCTATGGCTACACCTTC	CASSQVNRGGYGYTF
TRBV5-1	-	few	TRBJ1-4	TGCGCCAGCAGTCTTCCAGGGGAAAAACTGTTTTTT	CASSLPGEKLFF
TRBV6-5	-	-	TRBJ2-7	TGTGCCAGCAGTTACTCGAGTGGCGGGTCATACTCCTACGAGCAGTACTTC	CASSYSSGGSYSYEQYF
TRBV20-1	TRBD2	-	TRBJ2-1	TGCAGTGCTGCCCCTCTAGCGGGAGAACGCAATGAGCAGTTCTTC	CSAAPLAGERNEQFF
TRBV18	TRBD1	-	TRBJ2-1	TGTGCCAGCTCACAACAGGGGGGACCCAATGAGCAGTTCTTC	CASSQQGGPNEQFF
TRBV19	-	once	TRBJ1-2	TGTGCCAGTAGTGCCTTGTTACCCGAGAATGGCTACACCTTC	CASSALLPENGYTF
TRBV4-3	-	-	TRBJ1-4	TGCGCCAGCAGCCAAGGTCGACAGAGCGAAAAACTGTTTTTT	CASSQGRQSEKLFF
TRBV5-1	-	-	TRBJ2-5	TGCGCCAGCAGCTTGGGGTTTGGGGATTTCCAAGAGACCCAGTACTTC	CASSLGFGDFQETQYF
TRBV5-1	-	-	TRBJ2-4	TGCGCCAGCAGCGCTGACAAGGGGTTAGCCAAAAACATTCAGTACTTC	CASSADKGLAKNIQYF
TRBV20-1	TRBD2	-	TRBJ2-3	TGCAGTGCTAGACGACTAGCGGGGGCTTATACGCAGTATTTT	CSARRLAGAYTQYF
TRBV5-1	TRBD1	few	TRBJ2-5	TGCGCCAGCACTATGGACAGGGGCGGAGAGACCCAGTACTTC	CASTMDRGGETQYF